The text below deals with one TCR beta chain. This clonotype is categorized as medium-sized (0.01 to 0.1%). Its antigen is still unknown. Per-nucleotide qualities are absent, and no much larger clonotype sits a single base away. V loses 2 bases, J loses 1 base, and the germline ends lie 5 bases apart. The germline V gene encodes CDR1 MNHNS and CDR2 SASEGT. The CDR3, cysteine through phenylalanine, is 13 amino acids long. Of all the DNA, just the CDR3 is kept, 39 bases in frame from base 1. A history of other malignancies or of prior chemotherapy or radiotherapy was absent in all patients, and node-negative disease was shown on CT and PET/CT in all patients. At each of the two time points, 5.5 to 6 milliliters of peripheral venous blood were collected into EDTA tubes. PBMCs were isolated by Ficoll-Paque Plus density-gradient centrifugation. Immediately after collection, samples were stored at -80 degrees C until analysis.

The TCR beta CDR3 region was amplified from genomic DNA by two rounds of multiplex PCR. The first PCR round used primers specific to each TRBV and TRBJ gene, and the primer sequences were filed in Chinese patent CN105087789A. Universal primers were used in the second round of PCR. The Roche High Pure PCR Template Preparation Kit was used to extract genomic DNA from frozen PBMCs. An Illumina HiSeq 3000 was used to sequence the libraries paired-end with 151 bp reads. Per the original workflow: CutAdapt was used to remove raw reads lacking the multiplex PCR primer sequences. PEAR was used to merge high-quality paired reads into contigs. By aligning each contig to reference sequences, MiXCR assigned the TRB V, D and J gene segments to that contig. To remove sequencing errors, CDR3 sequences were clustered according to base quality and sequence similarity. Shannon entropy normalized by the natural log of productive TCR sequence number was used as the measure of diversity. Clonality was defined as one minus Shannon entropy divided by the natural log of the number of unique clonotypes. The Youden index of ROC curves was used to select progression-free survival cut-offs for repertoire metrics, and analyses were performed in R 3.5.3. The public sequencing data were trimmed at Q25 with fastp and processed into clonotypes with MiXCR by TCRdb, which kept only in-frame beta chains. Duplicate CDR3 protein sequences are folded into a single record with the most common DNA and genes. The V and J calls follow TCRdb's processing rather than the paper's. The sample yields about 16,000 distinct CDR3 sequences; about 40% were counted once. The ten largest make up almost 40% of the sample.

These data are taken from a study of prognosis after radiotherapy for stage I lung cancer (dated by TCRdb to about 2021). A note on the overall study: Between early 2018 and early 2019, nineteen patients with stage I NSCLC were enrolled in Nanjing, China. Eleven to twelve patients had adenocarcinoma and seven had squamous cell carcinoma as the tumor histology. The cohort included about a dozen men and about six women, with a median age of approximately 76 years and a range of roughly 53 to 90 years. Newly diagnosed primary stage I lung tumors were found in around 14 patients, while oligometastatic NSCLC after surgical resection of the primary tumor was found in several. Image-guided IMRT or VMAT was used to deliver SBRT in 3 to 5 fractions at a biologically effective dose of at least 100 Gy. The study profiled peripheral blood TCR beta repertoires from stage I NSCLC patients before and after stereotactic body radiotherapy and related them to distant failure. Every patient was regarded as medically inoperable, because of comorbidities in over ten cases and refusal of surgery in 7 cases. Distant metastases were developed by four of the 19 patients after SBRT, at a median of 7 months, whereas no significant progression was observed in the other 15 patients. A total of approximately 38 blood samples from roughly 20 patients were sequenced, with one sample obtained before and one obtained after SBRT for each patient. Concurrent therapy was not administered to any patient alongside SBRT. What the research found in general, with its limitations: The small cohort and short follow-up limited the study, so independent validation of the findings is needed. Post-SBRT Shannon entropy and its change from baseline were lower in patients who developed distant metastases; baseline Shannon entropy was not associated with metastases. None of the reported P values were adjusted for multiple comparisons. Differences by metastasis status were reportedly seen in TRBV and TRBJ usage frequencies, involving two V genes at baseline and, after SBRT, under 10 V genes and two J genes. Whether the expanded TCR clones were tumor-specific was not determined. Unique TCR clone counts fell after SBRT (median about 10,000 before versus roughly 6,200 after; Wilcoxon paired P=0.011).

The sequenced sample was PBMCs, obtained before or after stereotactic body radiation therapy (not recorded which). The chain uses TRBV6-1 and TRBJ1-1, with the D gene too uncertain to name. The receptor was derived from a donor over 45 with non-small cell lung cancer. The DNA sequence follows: TGTGCCAGCAGTGAATCACCGAACACTGAAGCTTTCTTT. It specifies CASSESPNTEAFF.